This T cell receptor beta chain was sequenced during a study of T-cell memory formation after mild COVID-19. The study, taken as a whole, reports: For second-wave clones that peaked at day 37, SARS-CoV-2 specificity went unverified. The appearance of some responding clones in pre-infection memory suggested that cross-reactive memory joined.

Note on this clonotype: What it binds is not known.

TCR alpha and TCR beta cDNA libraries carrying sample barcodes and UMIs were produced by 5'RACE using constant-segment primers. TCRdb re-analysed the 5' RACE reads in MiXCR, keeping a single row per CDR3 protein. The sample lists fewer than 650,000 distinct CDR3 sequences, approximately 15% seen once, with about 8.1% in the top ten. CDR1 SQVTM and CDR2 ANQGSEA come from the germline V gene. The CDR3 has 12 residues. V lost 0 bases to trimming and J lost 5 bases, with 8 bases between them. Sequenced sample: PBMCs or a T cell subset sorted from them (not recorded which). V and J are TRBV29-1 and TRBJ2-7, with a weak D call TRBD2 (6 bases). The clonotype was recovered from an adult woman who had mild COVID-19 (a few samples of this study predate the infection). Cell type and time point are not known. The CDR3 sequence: CSVEEGGHEQYF. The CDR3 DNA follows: TGCAGCGTTGAAGAAGGAGGGCACGAGCAGTACTTC.